There are many counts of the clone carrying this T cell receptor beta chain. Its antigen is still unknown. In germline, CDR1 is MGHDK, CDR2 SYGVNS. The CDR3 contains 14 residues. V lost 5 bases and J 5 bases, leaving 16 bases between the germline ends. This sample stems from a study of response to subunit inactivated influenza vaccine. Study conclusions and caveats: That few new T cells are recruited by each seasonal influenza vaccination was the authors' suggestion.

MiXCR, run by TCRdb on the RT-PCR reads, gives a single entry per CDR3 protein. The data show 750,000 to 850,000 distinct CDR3 sequences, less than 20% seen once. This chain connects TRBV25-1 to TRBJ2-7, with D maybe TRBD1 (7 bases). This specimen consisted of PBMCs from blood, obtained more than 4 days after vaccination. This TCR was recovered from a man aged 50-60 years who received an inactivated influenza vaccine. In nucleotides, the CDR3 is TGTGCCAGCAGTACTCAGGGGGGAATCGACGAGCAGTACTTC. Protein product: CASSTQGGIDEQYF.